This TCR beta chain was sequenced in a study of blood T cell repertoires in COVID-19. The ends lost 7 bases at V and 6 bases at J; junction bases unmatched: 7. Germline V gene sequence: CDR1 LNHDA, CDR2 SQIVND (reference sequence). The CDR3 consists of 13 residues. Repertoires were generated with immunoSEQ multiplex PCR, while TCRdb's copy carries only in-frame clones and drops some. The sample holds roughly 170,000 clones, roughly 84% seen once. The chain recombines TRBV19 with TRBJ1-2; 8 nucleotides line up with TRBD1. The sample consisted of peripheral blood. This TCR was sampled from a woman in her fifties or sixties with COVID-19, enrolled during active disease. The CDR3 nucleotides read TGTGCCAGTATAGTTCCAGGGGGCGATGGCTACACCTTC. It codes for CASIVPGGDGYTF.